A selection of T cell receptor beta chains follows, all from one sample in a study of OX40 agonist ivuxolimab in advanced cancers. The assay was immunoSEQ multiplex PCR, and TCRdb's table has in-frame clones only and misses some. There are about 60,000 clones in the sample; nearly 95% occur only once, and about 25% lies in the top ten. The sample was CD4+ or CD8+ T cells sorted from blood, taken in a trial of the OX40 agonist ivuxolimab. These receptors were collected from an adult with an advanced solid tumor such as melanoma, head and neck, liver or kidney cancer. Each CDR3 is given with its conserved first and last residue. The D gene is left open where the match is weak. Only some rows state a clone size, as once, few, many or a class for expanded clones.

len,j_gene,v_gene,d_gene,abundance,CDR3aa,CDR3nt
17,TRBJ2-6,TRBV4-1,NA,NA,CASSQEAGPSGANVLTF,TGCGCCAGCAGCCAAGAGGCAGGGCCCTCTGGGGCCAACGTCCTGACTTTC
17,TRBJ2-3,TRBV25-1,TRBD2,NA,CASSETRGRSPTDTQYF,TGTGCCAGCAGTGAAACGCGCGGGAGGAGCCCCACAGATACGCAGTATTTT
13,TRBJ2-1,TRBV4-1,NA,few,CASSRADPNEQFF,TGCGCCAGCAGCCGGGCCGACCCCAATGAGCAGTTCTTC
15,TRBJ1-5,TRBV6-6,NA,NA,CASSAYGGGGQPQHF,TGTGCCAGCAGTGCTTATGGGGGAGGAGGTCAGCCCCAGCATTTT
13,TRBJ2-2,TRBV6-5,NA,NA,CASSSGVTGELFF,TGTGCCAGCAGCTCAGGGGTCACCGGGGAGCTGTTTTTT
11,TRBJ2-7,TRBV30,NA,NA,CAWSVGYEQYF,TGTGCCTGGAGTGTAGGATACGAGCAGTACTTC
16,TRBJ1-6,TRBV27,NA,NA,CASSSSGWGYNSPLHF,NA
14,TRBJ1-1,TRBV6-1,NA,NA,CASRDPVYQTEAFF,TGTGCCAGCAGGGACCCGGTTTATCAAACTGAAGCTTTCTTT
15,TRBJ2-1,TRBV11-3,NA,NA,CASSLDPSSYNEQFF,TGTGCCAGCAGCTTAGATCCGAGCTCCTACAATGAGCAGTTCTTC
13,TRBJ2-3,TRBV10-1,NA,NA,CASSERGVDTQYF,TGCGCCAGCAGTGAGCGCGGGGTAGATACGCAGTATTTT
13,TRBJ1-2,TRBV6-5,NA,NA,CASSYSLWEGYTF,TGTGCCAGCAGTTACTCCCTGTGGGAGGGCTACACCTTC
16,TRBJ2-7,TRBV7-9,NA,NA,CASSYSQSGTLYEQYF,TGTGCCAGCAGCTACTCACAGTCCGGGACCCTATACGAGCAGTACTTC
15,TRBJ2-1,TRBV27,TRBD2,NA,CASSLRLAGVYEQFF,TGTGCCAGCAGTTTACGCCTAGCGGGAGTCTATGAGCAGTTCTTC
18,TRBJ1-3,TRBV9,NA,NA,CASSVGGAWGASGNTIYF,TGTGCCAGCAGCGTAGGAGGAGCGTGGGGGGCCTCTGGAAACACCATATATTTT
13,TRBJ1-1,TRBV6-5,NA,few,CASSYPGGTEAFF,TGTGCCAGCAGTTACCCGGGGGGCACTGAAGCTTTCTTT
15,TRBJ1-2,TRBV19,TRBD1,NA,CASSLTSTGTYGYTF,TGTGCCAGTAGCCTTACATCGACAGGGACTTATGGCTACACCTTC
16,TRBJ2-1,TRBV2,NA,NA,CASSELPREKGYEQFF,TGTGCCAGCAGTGAACTCCCCAGGGAGAAAGGCTATGAGCAGTTCTTC
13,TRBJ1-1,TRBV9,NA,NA,CASSGTRNTEAFF,TGTGCCAGCAGCGGAACCCGGAACACTGAAGCTTTCTTT
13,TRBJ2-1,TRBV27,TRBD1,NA,CASSRTGNNEQFF,TGTGCCAGCAGCCGGACAGGGAACAATGAGCAGTTCTTC
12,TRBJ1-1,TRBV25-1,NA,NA,CASSLGRTEAFF,TGTGCCAGCTCCTTGGGGAGAACTGAAGCTTTCTTT
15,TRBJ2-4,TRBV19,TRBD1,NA,CASSGETGRRNIQYF,TGTGCCAGTAGTGGGGAGACAGGGCGTAGGAACATTCAGTACTTC
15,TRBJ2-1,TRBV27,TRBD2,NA,CASSLGLAVYNEQFF,TGTGCCAGCAGTCTGGGACTAGCGGTTTACAATGAGCAGTTCTTC
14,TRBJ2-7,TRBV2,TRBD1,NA,CASNPRDSRYEQYF,TGTGCCAGCAATCCCCGGGACAGTCGCTACGAGCAGTACTTC
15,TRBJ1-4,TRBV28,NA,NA,CASSLSVGESEKLFF,TGTGCCAGCAGTTTATCGGTGGGGGAGAGTGAAAAACTGTTTTTT
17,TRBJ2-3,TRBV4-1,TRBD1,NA,CASSQTSSRDRGPRQYF,TGCGCCAGCAGCCAAACCTCCTCCCGGGACAGGGGGCCAAGGCAGTATTTT
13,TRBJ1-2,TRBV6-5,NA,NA,CASSTTEGHGYTF,TGTGCCAGCAGTACCACGGAGGGACATGGCTACACCTTC
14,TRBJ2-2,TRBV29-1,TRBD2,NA,CSAWTSASTGELFF,TGCAGCGCCTGGACTAGCGCGAGCACCGGGGAGCTGTTTTTT
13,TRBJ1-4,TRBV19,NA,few,CASSRNPYTGLFF,TGTGCCAGTAGTAGGAATCCTTATACGGGACTGTTTTTT
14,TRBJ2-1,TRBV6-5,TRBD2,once,CASSPQREPDEQFF,TGTGCCAGCAGTCCCCAGCGGGAGCCTGATGAGCAGTTCTTC
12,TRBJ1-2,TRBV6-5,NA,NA,CASSPTPYGYTF,TGTGCCAGCAGCCCCACGCCTTATGGCTACACCTTC
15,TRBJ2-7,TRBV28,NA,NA,CASSFPGSGVGEQYF,TGTGCCAGCAGTTTTCCCGGGTCAGGCGTCGGCGAGCAGTACTTC
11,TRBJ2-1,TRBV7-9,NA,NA,CASSFGYEQFF,TGTGCCAGCAGCTTCGGCTATGAGCAGTTCTTC
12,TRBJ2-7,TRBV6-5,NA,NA,CASSSTGSQQYF,TGTGCCAGCAGTTCAACAGGGTCTCAGCAGTACTTC
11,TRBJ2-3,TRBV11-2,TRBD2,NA,CASSLREGPYF,TGTGCCAGCAGCTTACGGGAGGGCCCGTATTTT
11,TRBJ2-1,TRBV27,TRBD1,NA,CASSLGDRAVF,TGTGCCAGCAGTTTAGGGGACAGGGCCGTCTTC
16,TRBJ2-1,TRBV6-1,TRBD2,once,CASSVRTSGPYNEQFF,TGTGCCAGCAGTGTGCGGACTAGCGGGCCATACAATGAGCAGTTCTTC
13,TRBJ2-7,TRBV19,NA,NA,CASSADTPGEQYF,TGTGCCAGTAGTGCCGACACTCCGGGGGAGCAGTACTTC
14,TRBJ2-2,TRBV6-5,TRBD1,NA,CASNHYRGGGELFF,TGTGCCAGCAATCACTACAGGGGCGGCGGGGAGCTGTTTTTT
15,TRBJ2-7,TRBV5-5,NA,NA,CASSDPLSWGIEQYF,TGTGCCAGCAGCGACCCTCTTTCTTGGGGTATCGAGCAGTACTTC
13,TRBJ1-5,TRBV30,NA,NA,CAWSALRDQPQHF,TGTGCCTGGAGTGCACTAAGGGATCAGCCCCAGCATTTT
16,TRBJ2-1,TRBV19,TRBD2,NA,CASSIFSGGPYNEQFF,TGTGCCAGTAGTATTTTCAGCGGGGGCCCCTACAATGAGCAGTTCTTC
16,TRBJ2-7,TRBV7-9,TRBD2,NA,CASSPAGGTDVYEQYF,TGTGCCAGCAGCCCCGCGGGGGGGACAGACGTCTACGAGCAGTACTTC
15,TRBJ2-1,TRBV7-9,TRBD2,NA,CASSFMGLAANEQFF,TGTGCCAGCAGCTTTATGGGACTAGCGGCCAATGAGCAGTTCTTC
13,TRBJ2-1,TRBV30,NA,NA,CAWSVLSGNEQFF,TGTGCCTGGAGTGTACTCTCGGGTAATGAGCAGTTCTTC
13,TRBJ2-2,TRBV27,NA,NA,CASSLGNTGELFF,TGTGCCAGCAGTTTGGGTAACACCGGGGAGCTGTTTTTT
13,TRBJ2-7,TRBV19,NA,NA,CASSTGHNYEQYF,TGTGCCAGTAGTACAGGGCATAACTACGAGCAGTACTTC
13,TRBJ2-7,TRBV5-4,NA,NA,CASSLEVSNEQYF,TGTGCCAGCAGCTTGGAGGTCAGCAACGAGCAGTACTTC
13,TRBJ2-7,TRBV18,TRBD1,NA,CASSQDRFYEQYF,TGTGCCAGCTCACAGGACAGGTTTTACGAGCAGTACTTC
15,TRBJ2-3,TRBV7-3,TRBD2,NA,CASSLMGGRTDTQYF,TGTGCCAGCAGCTTAATGGGCGGGAGGACAGATACGCAGTATTTT